A selection of T cell receptor beta chains follows, all from one sample in a study of blood T cells in healthy people across ages. TCRdb called the 5' RACE reads again in MiXCR, with one record for every CDR3 protein. The sample has more than 650,000 distinct CDR3 sequences; roughly 50% are singletons. Sample: blood. The source of these receptors is a man aged 80 or over in good health. CDR3s leave out the opening cysteine and the closing phenylalanine or tryptophan. Fields, in order: J gene, V gene, CDR3 protein.

>TRBJ2-3|TRBV10-3
AIRGLAEGDTQY
>TRBJ2-1|TRBV20-1
SARGQTPTSGSLNEQF
>TRBJ1-1|TRBV7-2
ASSLRSLKAF
>TRBJ2-1|TRBV18
ASSPDDSYNEQF
>TRBJ2-7|TRBV20-1
SAPSRARDYEQY
>TRBJ2-1|TRBV20-1
SARDPALASGRYNEQF
>NA|TRBV28
ASSASGAGGGLWDIQY
>TRBJ1-2|TRBV2
ASRARGIGYT
>TRBJ2-7|TRBV6-5
ASSYSDNSFYEQY
>NA|TRBV7-3
ASSLTLSQTQY
>TRBJ2-7|TRBV3-1
ASSQAMWRGSYEQY
>TRBJ1-1|TRBV7-6
ASSLRDREVGPEAF
>TRBJ2-5|TRBV28
ASSLRLAGLGEQY
>TRBJ2-3|TRBV24-1
ATSVAGSRYAY
>TRBJ2-5|TRBV4-2
ASSQTTGAFGETQY
>TRBJ1-2|TRBV3-1
ASSQVGAPVYGYT
>TRBJ2-7|TRBV12-3/TRBV12-4
ASSFPLKEREVLYEQY
>TRBJ1-6|TRBV7-9
ASSFSNSPLH
>TRBJ1-4|TRBV28
ASGTGREKLF
>TRBJ2-1|TRBV3-1
ASSQGGLPYNEQF
>TRBJ2-3|TRBV7-2
ASRSGQASTDTQY
>TRBJ2-1|TRBV5-1
ASSLVGLAGSEQF
>TRBJ2-5|TRBV5-1
ASSLEQETQY
>TRBJ2-4|TRBV28
ASSSKGLAGVEQY
>TRBJ1-1|TRBV3-1
ASRQGGLNTEAF
>NA|TRBV5-1
ASSVEGLAYEQY